The 4 T cell receptor beta chains presented below share a single source sample, sequenced in a study of cytomegalovirus exposure and HLA in healthy donors. Vbeta (60) and Jbeta (13) primers were used in the PCR. Assay: immunoSEQ multiplex PCR; the TCRdb copy retains only in-frame clones and omits some. This sample has around 180,000 clones; about 84% occur once, and the top ten carry 4.8%. Sequenced material: PBMCs. The receptors originated from a man aged 18 to 30 in good health and CMV-seronegative.

This clone was seen only a few times. The junction departs from germline at one end; a sequencing error may be responsible. V and J are TRBV7-9 and TRBJ2-6, with 8 bases matching TRBD2. The CDR3 loop spans 19 amino acids. Germline V gives CDR1 SEHNR, CDR2 FQNEAQ (reference sequence). In nucleotides, the CDR3 is TGTTCCAGCAGCTCGACCCGTGGGACTAGTGTCTCTGGGGCCAACGTCCTGACTTTC. It is translated as CSSSSTRGTSVSGANVLTF.

The V call is TRBV4-2, the J call TRBJ2-1; perhaps TRBD2 as D (6 bases). CDR3 length: 16 amino acids. Germline V gene sequence: CDR1 LGHNA, CDR2 YNFKEQ. Trimming shortened V by 0 bases and J by 3 bases, and 12 bases separated the two germline ends. The CDR3 region has the DNA TGTGCCAGCAGCCAAGAAGGAGGGACCCTCTACAATGAGCAGTTCTTC. This translates into CASSQEGGTLYNEQFF.

V usage is TRBV5-1 and J usage is TRBJ2-3, with 14 bases that match TRBD2. The CDR3 length is 18 residues. Per the germline V gene, CDR1 is SGHRS and CDR2 is YFSETQ. V shed 0 bases, J shed 0 bases, and the junction held 3 bases outside the gene matches. Here the CDR3 DNA reads TGCGCCAGCAGCTTGGTGGGACTAGCGGGGGTAAGCACAGATACGCAGTATTTT. Translating it yields CASSLVGLAGVSTDTQYF.

This chain uses TRBV11-2 with TRBJ1-3; D gene ambiguous. V was cut by 6 bases and J by 6 bases, with 9 bases left in between. Germline-derived CDR1 and CDR2 are SGHAT and FQNNGV. This CDR3 spans 12 amino acids. CDR3 sequence (DNA): TGTGCCAGCAGGGGCTTGGAAAACACCATATATTTT. This codes for CASRGLENTIYF.